The rows below give T cell receptor beta chains drawn from one sample of a study of cytomegalovirus exposure and HLA in healthy donors. TCRdb keeps only in-frame clones here, not all; method: immunoSEQ multiplex PCR. The sample shows more than 150,000 clones, around four fifths of them seen only once. The material sequenced was PBMCs. The receptors stem from a man aged 50-60 years in good health and CMV-seronegative. CDR3s include the opening cysteine and the closing phenylalanine or tryptophan. Each record gives: V gene, J gene, D gene, clone size, CDR3 DNA, CDR3 protein. The D gene is left open where the match is weak. Where a row states a size, it is once, few, many or the class of an expanded clone; other rows omit it.

>TRBV6-6|TRBJ2-2|TRBD2|.
TGTGCCAGCAGTTTAGCGGGAGCCACCGGGGAGCTGTTTTTT
CASSLAGATGELFF
>TRBV9|TRBJ2-1|TRBD2|.
TGTGCCAGCAGCGTAGCGGGGACTACTCAAGAGGGTGAGCAGTTCTTC
CASSVAGTTQEGEQFF
>TRBV19|TRBJ1-5|.|.
TGTGCCAGTAGACAGGTGAGCAATCAGCCCCAGCATTTT
CASRQVSNQPQHF
>TRBV6-6|TRBJ1-2|.|.
TGTGCCAGCAGTTCTCCGGACACCTATGGCTACACCTTC
CASSSPDTYGYTF
>TRBV6-5|TRBJ2-1|.|few
TGTGCCAGCATGGTGGACTCATGGGGGGATGAGCAGTTCTTC
CASMVDSWGDEQFF
>TRBV7-2|TRBJ2-3|TRBD2|.
TGTGCCAGCAGCTCGGGACTAGCGAGAGATACGCAGTATTTT
CASSSGLARDTQYF
>TRBV10-3|TRBJ2-1|.|.
TGTGCCACCACAAGCGGCGGTGAGCAGTTCTTC
CATTSGGEQFF
>TRBV4-2|TRBJ2-7|TRBD2|.
TGTGCCAGCAGCCAGGGTGGACTAGCGGGGATGTACGAGCAGTACTTC
CASSQGGLAGMYEQYF
>TRBV5-1|TRBJ1-1|TRBD1|once
TGCGCCAGCAGCTTGATGGTTACACAGGGGGCGCGGAATACTGAAGCTTTCTTT
CASSLMVTQGARNTEAFF
>TRBV5-4|TRBJ2-7|.|.
TGTGCCAGCAGCCCGGGAGGGGGCGCGACCTACGAGCAGTACTTC
CASSPGGGATYEQYF
>TRBV7-2|TRBJ1-5|TRBD1|once
TGTGCCAGCAGCTTACAGCAAGGGGGCTTTAATCAGCCCCAGCATTTT
CASSLQQGGFNQPQHF
>TRBV7-2|TRBJ1-3|.|.
TGTGCCAGCACCACCATAGAAGGAAACACCATATATTTT
CASTTIEGNTIYF
>TRBV21-1|TRBJ2-5|.|.
TGTGCCAGCAGCCCCCCGCCCAGGGAAGCCACCCAGTACTTC
CASSPPPREATQYF